The 14 T cell receptor beta chains reported below all come from one sample, sequenced in a study of blood T cell repertoires in COVID-19. Profiled with immunoSEQ multiplex PCR; TCRdb holds only in-frame clones, not every one. The table shows around 190,000 clones, with roughly three quarters occurring only once. Sequencing was done on a sample of peripheral blood. Source of these receptors: a woman aged 50 to 60 with active or convalescent COVID-19.

CDR3 protein: CASSLSGGSGANVLTF. CDR3 in DNA: TGTGCCAGCAGCTTGAGCGGGGGATCCGGGGCCAACGTCCTGACTTTC. The V and J genes are TRBV5-4 and TRBJ2-6; the match to TRBD2 covers 8 bases. V lost 1 base, J lost 4 bases, and 4 bases stayed unmatched. This CDR3 has 16 residues. The germline V gene encodes CDR1 SGHNT and CDR2 YYREEE (reference sequence).

V usage is TRBV6-2 or TRBV6-3 and J usage is TRBJ2-7, with D perhaps matching TRBD1 (6 bases). The germline V gene encodes CDR1 MNHEY and CDR2 SVGEGT. The CDR3 is 14 residues long. V was trimmed by 6 bases and J by 6 bases, leaving 18 bases between them. The CDR3 DNA reads as TGTGCCAGCAGGCCTACAGGGAAAAATGCCGAGCAGTACTTC. Its protein is CASRPTGKNAEQYF.

V and J are TRBV19 and TRBJ1-5; 9 nucleotides align to TRBD1. This CDR3 comprises 16 residues. Trimming took 5 bases from V and 4 from J; bases not matched to a gene: 9. The germline V gene has CDR1 LNHDA and CDR2 SQIVND (reference sequence). CDR3 protein: CASSPRQGGWNQPQHF. The CDR3 DNA follows: TGTGCCAGTAGTCCACGACAGGGGGGATGGAATCAGCCCCAGCATTTT.

This clone has a single count. The CDR3 bases are TGTGCCAGCAGCCCCCTAGTCGCCCCTTATGGCTACACCTTC. This codes for CASSPLVAPYGYTF. The chain uses TRBV6-2 or TRBV6-3 and TRBJ1-2; the D is unclear. Trimming shortened V by 6 bases and J by 5 bases, and 16 bases separated the two germline ends. The CDR3 is made up of 14 amino acids. Germline CDR1 is MNHEY and CDR2 is SVGEGT.

The chain is built from TRBV5-1 and TRBJ1-2; the match to TRBD1 covers 7 bases. J was trimmed by 4 bases and V by 0 bases; bases with no gene match: 3. CDR1 is SGHRS, CDR2 YFSETQ, per germline. The CDR3 contains 14 residues. CDR3 sequence reads: CASSLERQGYGYTF. In DNA, the CDR3 is TGCGCCAGCAGCTTGGAACGACAGGGCTATGGCTACACCTTC.

J is TRBJ1-5 and V is TRBV7-9; 7 bases fit TRBD1. V lost 4 bases, J lost 4 bases, and 10 bases stayed unmatched. This CDR3 is built from 16 residues. Germline V gene data show CDR1 as SEHNR and CDR2 as FQNEAQ (reference sequence). CDR3 region: CASSSWDSASNQPQHF. In DNA, the CDR3 is TGTGCCAGCAGCTCGTGGGACAGTGCGTCAAATCAGCCCCAGCATTTT. The variable domain in full, completed from reference TRBV7-9 and TRBJ1-5, reads DTGVSQNPRHKITKRGQNVTFRCDPISEHNRLYWYRQTLGQGPEFLTYFQNEAQLEKSRLLSDRFSAERPKGSFSTLEIQRTEQGDSAMYLCASSSWDSASNQPQHFGDGTRLSIL.

This clone turned up a few times. The rearrangement uses TRBV3-1 (or the pseudogene TRBV3-2) and TRBJ2-1; 7 nucleotides agree with TRBD2. CDR3 length: 16 amino acids. Germline assignment: CDR1 LGHDT and CDR2 YNNKEL (reference sequence). V shed 0 bases, J shed 4 bases, and the junction held 6 bases outside the gene matches. The CDR3 spells CASSQDHSGVYNEQFF. CDR3 coding DNA: TGTGCCAGCAGCCAAGATCACAGCGGGGTGTACAATGAGCAGTTCTTC.

The genes are TRBV20-1 and TRBJ1-4; D is unresolved. V was shortened by 5 bases and J by 4 bases, with 17 bases between the two germline ends. Germline V lookup: CDR1 DFQATT, CDR2 SNEGSKA (reference sequence). This CDR3 is 15 amino acids long. The CDR3 bases are TGCAGTGCTCGTGGAACAGCCCCAAGTAATGAAAAACTGTTTTTT. Its protein is CSARGTAPSNEKLFF.

The gene calls are TRBV5-1 and TRBJ1-1; 8 positions agree with TRBD1. V lost 6 bases to trimming and J lost 1 base; unmatched junction nucleotides: 11. CDR1 is SGHRS and CDR2 is YFSETQ in the germline V gene. There are 16 residues in the CDR3. The CDR3 nucleotides read TGCGCCAGCACCTCACGAACAGGGGGATCGAACACTGAAGCTTTCTTT. It specifies CASTSRTGGSNTEAFF.

With regard to this clone: This sequence may be a read error, since a much larger clone differs from it by one base. The chain has TRBV5-1 and TRBJ2-1, with TRBD1 matching over 10 bases. Germline V gives CDR1 SGHRS, CDR2 YFSETQ. This CDR3 region has 16 residues. The CDR3 nucleotides are TGCGCCCGCAGCAAGGGGGGGACAGGGGCTATCAATGAGCAGTTCTTC. Its translation is CARSKGGTGAINEQFF. Variable domain in full (rest from reference TRBV5-1 and TRBJ2-1): KAGVTQTPRYLIKTRGQQVTLSCSPISGHRSVSWYQQTPGQGLQFLFEYFSETQRNKGNFPGRFSGRQFSNSRSEMNVSTLELGDSALYLCARSKGGTGAINEQFFGPGTRLTVL.

This clone has a handful of counts. The V gene is TRBV6-5, the J gene TRBJ2-5; perhaps TRBD1 as D (5 bases). In germline, CDR1 is MNHEY, CDR2 SVGAGI. The V end was cut by 7 bases, the J end by 2 bases, with 11 bases between. The CDR3 is 13 residues long. Here the CDR3 DNA reads TGTGCCAGCACCAGGGTACAGCAAGAGACCCAGTACTTC. Translating gives CASTRVQQETQYF.

DNA for the CDR3: TGTGCCAGCAGTTTCACCCCCGGGACTAGCGGGAGGTCCAAGGACTACGAGCAGTACTTC. It codes for CASSFTPGTSGRSKDYEQYF. The rearrangement uses TRBV6-2 or TRBV6-3 and TRBJ2-7; TRBD2 matches at 15 bases. V lost 4 bases, J lost 3 bases, and 16 bases stayed unmatched. This CDR3 is built from 20 residues. Germline CDR1 reads MNHEY; CDR2 reads SVGEGT.

The chain has TRBV7-8 and TRBJ2-1, with D unresolved. Germline assignment: CDR1 SGHVS and CDR2 FQNEAQ. The CDR3 covers 12 residues. Deletions cut 6 bases from V and 8 bases from J, with 11 bases between. This chain's CDR3 is CASSRGVDEQFF. The CDR3 DNA reads TGTGCCAGCAGTAGAGGAGTCGATGAGCAGTTCTTC.

The V and J genes are TRBV18 and TRBJ2-7; TRBD1 matches 8 bases. Germline CDR1 KGHSH, CDR2 LQKENI. The CDR3 contains 14 residues. V dropped 2 bases and J dropped 5; count of bases not matched to a gene: 5. The CDR3 region is CASSPSGGTNEQYF. As DNA, the CDR3 is TGTGCCAGCTCACCATCAGGGGGCACAAACGAGCAGTACTTC.